Sequencing of this T cell receptor beta chain was carried out in a study of OX40 agonist ivuxolimab in advanced cancers. The overall study: Eligibility rules accepted prior anti-PD-1, anti-PD-L1 or anti-CTLA-4 therapy, and 30% to 40% had some.

Here immunoSEQ multiplex PCR was the method, and the copy in TCRdb shows in-frame clones only, minus some. This table has 55,000 to 75,000 clones, 70% to 90% appearing once. Deletions cut 4 bases from V and 9 bases from J, with 10 bases between. The V gene's germline CDR1 is MNHEY and CDR2 SMNVEV (reference sequence). This CDR3 region has 13 residues. The material sequenced was CD4+ or CD8+ T cells sorted from blood, taken in a trial of the OX40 agonist ivuxolimab. This rearrangement joins TRBV27 to TRBJ1-6; no clear D gene. This receptor was taken from an adult with an advanced solid tumor such as melanoma, head and neck, liver or kidney cancer. This chain's CDR3 is CASSSGFGSPLHF. In DNA form, the CDR3 reads TGTGCCAGCAGTTCGGGGTTCGGTTCACCCCTCCACTTT.